The 23 T cell receptor beta chains in this list originate from one sample, sequenced in a study of shared clonotypes between healthy human individuals. Using immunoSEQ multiplex PCR, the repertoire was profiled, and TCRdb retains in-frame clones only, with some absent. The sample has over a million clones, 98% seen once. What was sequenced was naive CD4+ T cells sorted from blood. Subset defined: CD45RA+ positively selected. These receptors all stem from a man younger than 45 in good health.

The CDR3, as DNA: TGTGCCAGCAGTGAACAAGGTCCGGTAGTGCAAGAGACCCAGTACTTC. This codes for CASSEQGPVVQETQYF. V usage is TRBV6-1 and J usage is TRBJ2-5; no firm D call. Deletions cut 2 bases from V and 2 bases from J, with 15 bases between. The CDR3 length is 16 residues. Germline CDR1 is MNHNS and CDR2 is SASEGT.

V gene TRBV29-1 combines with J gene TRBJ2-7; D is ambiguous. Looked up from germline, CDR1 is SQVTM and CDR2 is ANQGSEA. V lost 1 base to trimming and J lost 1 base, with 11 bases between them. CDR3 size: 14 residues. As DNA, the CDR3 is TGCAGCGTTGAAGGAACGGAGACATCCTACGAGCAGTACTTC. It yields the protein CSVEGTETSYEQYF.

V gene TRBV28 combines with J gene TRBJ2-7; either TRBD1 or TRBD2 may fit D (6 bases each). CDR3 length: 15 amino acids. V lost 6 bases, J lost 0 bases, and 15 bases lay in between. The germline V gene has CDR1 MDHEN and CDR2 SYDVKM. The CDR3 loop is CASRAGGGPSYEQYF. The CDR3, as DNA: TGTGCCAGCAGGGCCGGTGGGGGGCCCTCCTACGAGCAGTACTTC.

The rearrangement joins TRBV9 to TRBJ1-5; D is perhaps TRBD1 (5 bases). Trimming removed 0 bases at V and 0 bases at J, with 10 bases between. Germline V CDR1 and CDR2: SGDLS, YYNGEE. CDR3 length equals 16 residues. The CDR3 nucleotides are TGTGCCAGCAGCGTAGGTGTAGGGGATAGCAATCAGCCCCAGCATTTT. It translates to CASSVGVGDSNQPQHF.

The V and J genes are TRBV10-3 and TRBJ2-5; D not certain. The CDR3 has 16 residues. Germline-derived CDR1 and CDR2 are ENHRY and SYGVKD. The ends were cut back, 3 bases at V and 1 base at J, with 15 bases in the middle. The CDR3 here is CAISERLTPTQETQYF. The DNA of the CDR3 is TGTGCCATCAGTGAACGGCTGACCCCCACCCAAGAGACCCAGTACTTC.

This chain connects TRBV7-6 to TRBJ2-7; no firm D call. This CDR3 has 15 amino acids. The V gene lost 5 bases and the J gene lost 0 bases, with 14 bases spanning the gap. CDR1 SGHVS and CDR2 FNYEAQ come from the germline V gene. The CDR3 coding sequence is TGTGCCAGCAGCCTGTCGCTCAGGAGCTCCTACGAGCAGTACTTC. The encoded protein is CASSLSLRSSYEQYF.

The genes are TRBV5-3 and TRBJ1-3, with D tentatively TRBD1 (6 bases). TRBV5-3 is classed as an ORF, of uncertain function. The CDR3 contains 19 residues. The V gene lost 4 bases and the J gene lost 2 bases, with 25 bases spanning the gap. CDR3 in amino acids: CARSPGRTAPALAGNTIYF. For the CDR3, the DNA is TGTGCCAGAAGCCCTGGTCGGACAGCTCCCGCACTCGCTGGAAACACCATATATTTT.

This clone was detected once. The chain couples TRBV29-1 to TRBJ1-2; no clear D. Trimming left V 4 bases short and J 2 bases short, with 8 bases between. Per the germline V gene, CDR1 is SQVTM and CDR2 is ANQGSEA. This CDR3 has 12 amino acids. This CDR3 is CSVVVPNYGYTF. The CDR3 nucleotides read TGCAGCGTTGTTGTCCCCAACTATGGCTACACCTTC.

The genes are TRBV19 and TRBJ1-1; D is unclear. Germline V lookup: CDR1 LNHDA, CDR2 SQIVND (reference sequence). V was shortened by 2 bases and J by 0 bases, with 7 bases between the two germline ends. The CDR3 covers 14 residues. CDR3 sequence (DNA): TGTGCCAGTAGTATAACAGTTATGAACACTGAAGCTTTCTTT. Translation: CASSITVMNTEAFF. The whole variable domain, remainder taken from reference TRBV19 and TRBJ1-1, is DGGITQSPKYLFRKEGQNVTLSCEQNLNHDAMYWYRQDPGQGLRLIYYSQIVNDFQKGDIAEGYSVSREKKESFPLTVTSAQKNPTAFYLCASSITVMNTEAFFGQGTRLTVV.

This chain joins TRBV5-1 and TRBJ2-6; D assignment may be TRBD1 or TRBD2 (5 bases each). V lost 2 bases, J lost 0 bases, and 12 bases lay in between. This CDR3 contains 17 residues. The germline CDR1 and CDR2 sequences are SGHRS and YFSETQ. CDR3 nucleotides: TGCGCCAGCAGCTTCCCAGGGACGAGCTCTGGGGCCAACGTCCTGACTTTC. It codes for CASSFPGTSSGANVLTF.

The V and J genes are TRBV14 and TRBJ2-2, with D tentatively TRBD1 (7 bases). The V and J ends lost 6 bases and 9 bases respectively, with 14 bases between them. CDR3 length: 13 amino acids. Germline V lookup: CDR1 SGHDN, CDR2 FVKESK. CDR3 nucleotide sequence: TGTGCCAGCAGTCCCGACAGGGACTGGGAGCTGTTTTTT. Translation: CASSPDRDWELFF.

The V gene is TRBV7-6, the J gene TRBJ2-1; D unclear. V shed 5 bases and J shed 8 bases, with 10 bases lying between them. The length of the CDR3 is 12 residues. Per germline, CDR1 SGHVS and CDR2 FNYEAQ. The CDR3 nucleotides read TGTGCCAGCAGCATCATACGGGATGAGCAGTTCTTC. Its translation is CASSIIRDEQFF.

This clone was observed a single time. The CDR3, as DNA: TGCGCGGCCGGGGGGCAGGAAGAGACCCAGTACTTC. Amino acid sequence: CAAGGQEETQYF. V is TRBV29-1 and J is TRBJ2-5, with D possibly TRBD2 on 7 matching bases. The CDR3 consists of 12 residues. Germline V gives CDR1 SQVTM, CDR2 ANQGSEA.

The chain is built from TRBV18 and TRBJ2-7; 15 nucleotides line up with TRBD2. The CDR3 contains 17 residues. V lost 3 bases and J lost 5; bases outside the gene matches: 8. Germline-derived CDR1 and CDR2 are KGHSH and LQKENI. Here the CDR3 reads CASSPRGLAGGSHEQYF. CDR3 bases: TGTGCCAGCTCACCCCGAGGACTAGCGGGAGGGTCCCACGAGCAGTACTTC.

The rearrangement joins TRBV10-1 to TRBJ2-7; D gene ambiguous. The CDR3 is 16 residues long. V was shortened by 0 bases and J by 5 bases, with 17 bases between the two germline ends. CDR1 is WNHNN and CDR2 is SYGVQD in the germline V gene (reference sequence). The CDR3 DNA follows: TGCGCCAGCAGTGAGTCAGGGTTGAGACCCACAAACGAGCAGTACTTC. It translates to CASSESGLRPTNEQYF.

The CDR3 DNA is TGTGCCAGCAGCTTAGAGGTTAGCGTTAGGTCCTACAATGAGCAGTTCTTC. It translates to CASSLEVSVRSYNEQFF. J is TRBJ2-1 and V is TRBV11-2; a possible D gene is TRBD2 (5 bases). Trimming cost V 0 bases and J 1 base, with 13 bases left between them. The CDR3 covers 17 residues. Germline V gene data show CDR1 as SGHAT and CDR2 as FQNNGV.

The rearrangement uses TRBV2 and TRBJ2-1; TRBD2 matches 8 bases. The germline CDR1 and CDR2 sequences are SNHLY and FYNNEI. Trimming at V came to 4 bases and at J to 4 bases, leaving 6 bases not matched to a gene. The CDR3 has 15 residues. CDR3 nucleotide sequence: TGTGCCAGCAGTGTAGGTCTAGCGGGTTACAATGAGCAGTTCTTC. Its protein product is CASSVGLAGYNEQFF.

The rearrangement uses TRBV7-2 and TRBJ2-1; 8 bases map to TRBD2. The germline gives CDR1 SGHTA, CDR2 FQGNSA. This CDR3 is built from 18 residues. The V segment lost 5 bases and the J segment 4 bases; nucleotides outside the gene matches: 16. The CDR3 DNA reads TGTGCCAGCAGCAGGAGATCTGCCGGGACTAGTTGGTACAATGAGCAGTTCTTC. Translating gives CASSRRSAGTSWYNEQFF.

The chain links TRBV10-2 to TRBJ2-7; 7 bases are a match to TRBD1. The CDR3 has 13 amino acids. Germline V gene lookup returns CDR1 WSHSY and CDR2 SAAADI. The trim removed 8 bases at V and 3 bases at J, leaving 7 bases unmatched. For the CDR3, the DNA is TGCGCCAGCGGGACAGAGGGGATCTACGAGCAGTACTTC. Its translation: CASGTEGIYEQYF.

This chain connects TRBV10-3 to TRBJ1-5; a weak D match, TRBD1 (6 bases). This CDR3 has 13 amino acids. The germline CDR1 and CDR2 sequences are ENHRY and SYGVKD. V gave up 6 bases and J gave up 5 bases, with 11 bases separating them. The CDR3 nucleotides are TGTGCCATCAGCAGCAGGGGAGATCAGCCCCAGCATTTT. As protein: CAISSRGDQPQHF.

The rearrangement uses TRBV30 and TRBJ2-1; D not certain. V lost 3 bases to trimming and J lost 3 bases, with 9 bases between them. The CDR3 sequence is 13 residues long. CDR1 and CDR2 (germline): GTSNPN, SVGIG (reference sequence). CDR3 bases: TGTGCCTGGAGCCCTCTTGGCTACAATGAGCAGTTCTTC. Translating it yields CAWSPLGYNEQFF.

This sequence joins TRBV7-2 and TRBJ1-2; D gene ambiguous. Germline V gene sequence: CDR1 SGHTA, CDR2 FQGNSA. This CDR3 is built from 11 residues. Trimming took off 4 bases at V and 3 bases at J, with 3 bases between the two ends. The chain's CDR3 is CASSSDYGYTF. CDR3 sequence (DNA): TGTGCCAGCAGCTCAGACTATGGCTACACCTTC.

This clone occurred once. The chain carries TRBV5-1 and TRBJ2-7; 8 bases are a match to TRBD2. The CDR3 covers 15 residues. After removal of 7 bases from V and 0 bases from J, the junction contained 9 bases not matched to a gene. Germline V gives CDR1 SGHRS, CDR2 YFSETQ. CDR3 protein: CASGPGLAGSYEQYF. The CDR3 DNA sequence: TGCGCCAGCGGACCCGGGCTAGCGGGCTCCTACGAGCAGTACTTC.